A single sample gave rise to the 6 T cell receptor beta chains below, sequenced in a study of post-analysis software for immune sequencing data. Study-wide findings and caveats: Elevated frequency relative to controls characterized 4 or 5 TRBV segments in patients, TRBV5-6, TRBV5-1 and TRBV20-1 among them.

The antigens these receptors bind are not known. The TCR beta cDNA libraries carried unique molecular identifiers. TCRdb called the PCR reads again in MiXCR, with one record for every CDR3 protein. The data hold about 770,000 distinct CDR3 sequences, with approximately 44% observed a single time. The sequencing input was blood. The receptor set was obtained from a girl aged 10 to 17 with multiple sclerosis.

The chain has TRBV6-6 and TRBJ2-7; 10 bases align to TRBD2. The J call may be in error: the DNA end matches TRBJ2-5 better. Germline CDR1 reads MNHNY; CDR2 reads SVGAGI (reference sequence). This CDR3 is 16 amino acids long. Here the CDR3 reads CASRDKREGRRETQYF. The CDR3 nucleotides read TGTGCCAGCAGAGATAAGCGGGAGGGCCGTCGAGAGACCCAGTACTTC.

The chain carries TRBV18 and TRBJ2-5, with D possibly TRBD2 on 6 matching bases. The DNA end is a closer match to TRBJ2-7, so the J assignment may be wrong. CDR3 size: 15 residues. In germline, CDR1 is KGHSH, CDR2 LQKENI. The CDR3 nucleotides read TGTGCCAGCTCACCACCGTCGGGAGCCCCCTACGAGCAGTACTTC. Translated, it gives CASSPPSGAPYEQYF.

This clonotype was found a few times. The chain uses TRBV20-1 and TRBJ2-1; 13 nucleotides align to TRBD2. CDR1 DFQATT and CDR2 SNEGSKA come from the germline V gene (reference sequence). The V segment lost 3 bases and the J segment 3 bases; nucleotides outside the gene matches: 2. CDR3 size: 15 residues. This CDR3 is CSASRTSGSYNEQFF. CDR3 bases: TGCAGTGCTAGTCGGACTAGCGGGAGCTACAATGAGCAGTTCTTC.

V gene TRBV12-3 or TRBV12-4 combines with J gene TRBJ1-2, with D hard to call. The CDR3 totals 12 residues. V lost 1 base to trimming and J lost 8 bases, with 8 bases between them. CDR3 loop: CASSLEDSGYTF. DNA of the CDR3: TGTGCCAGCAGTTTAGAGGACTCCGGCTACACCTTC.

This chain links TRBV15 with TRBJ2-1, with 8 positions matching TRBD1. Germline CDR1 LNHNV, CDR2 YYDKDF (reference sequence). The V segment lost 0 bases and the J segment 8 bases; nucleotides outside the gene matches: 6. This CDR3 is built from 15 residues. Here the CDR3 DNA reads TGTGCCACCAGCAGAGACGACAGGGGTTCGGATGAGCAGTTCTTC. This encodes CATSRDDRGSDEQFF.

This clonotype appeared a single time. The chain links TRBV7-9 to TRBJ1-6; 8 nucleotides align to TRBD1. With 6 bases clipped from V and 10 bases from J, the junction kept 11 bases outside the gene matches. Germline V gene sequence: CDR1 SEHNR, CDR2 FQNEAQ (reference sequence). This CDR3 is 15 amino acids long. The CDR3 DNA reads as TGTGCCAGCAGGGGACAGGAGGAGAGCGGGTCACCCCTCCACTTT. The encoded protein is CASRGQEESGSPLHF.